One sample yielded the 11 T cell receptor beta chains listed below, sequenced in a study of blood T cell repertoires in COVID-19. Data came from immunoSEQ multiplex PCR; TCRdb stores just in-frame clones and leaves some out. The sample yields approximately 230,000 clones, just over 85% seen once. The sample taken for sequencing was PBMCs or T cells enriched from blood (not recorded which). These receptors originate from a man aged 40-55 years who had recovered from COVID-19.

V and J are TRBV19 and TRBJ2-7; 14 bases align to TRBD2. V was pared by 5 bases and J by 1 base, with 7 bases of the junction left unmatched. CDR1 and CDR2 from the germline V gene are LNHDA and SQIVND (reference sequence). The CDR3 consists of 17 residues. Written as DNA, the CDR3 is TGTGCCAGTAGTCCGCAGGGACTAGCGGGAGCTTCCTACGAGCAGTACTTC. It translates to CASSPQGLAGASYEQYF.

J is TRBJ2-7 and V is TRBV27, with 7 bases identical to TRBD1. Germline V gene lookup returns CDR1 MNHEY and CDR2 SMNVEV (reference sequence). Losses at the gene ends were 6 bases for V and 3 bases for J; bases not matched to a gene: 14. CDR3 length: 16 amino acids. DNA for the CDR3: TGTGCCAGCAGCCTTCTCCTTCGGGACAGCCTCTACGAGCAGTACTTC. It specifies CASSLLLRDSLYEQYF.

Concerning this clone: At one of its ends the junction is not consistent with the germline gene, which may arise from a read error. The chain combines TRBV4-3 with TRBJ2-3; 7 bases line up with TRBD1. The CDR3 has 17 amino acids. Germline V gene lookup returns CDR1 LGHNA and CDR2 YSLEER. CDR3 sequence: CASSQLPVQGGTDTQYF. In nucleotides, the CDR3 is TGCGCCAGCAGCCAACTCCCGGTGCAAGGGGGCACGGATACGCAGTATTTT.

This chain links TRBV3-1 (or the pseudogene TRBV3-2) with TRBJ2-3; D might be TRBD1 (5 bases). Germline values: CDR1 LGHDT, CDR2 YNNKEL (reference sequence). The CDR3 spans 11 residues. Deletions cut 4 bases from V and 8 bases from J, with 7 bases between. CDR3 DNA: TGTGCCAGCAGCCTTGGGGCTACGCAGTATTTT. Translated, it gives CASSLGATQYF.

The chain uses TRBV7-8 and TRBJ1-3; 7 positions agree with TRBD1. CDR1 is SGHVS and CDR2 is FQNEAQ in the germline V gene. The CDR3 runs to 15 residues. V lost 5 bases, J lost 2 bases, and 6 bases stayed unmatched. CDR3 region: CASSGQDEAGNTIYF. The DNA of the CDR3 is TGTGCCAGCAGCGGACAGGACGAGGCTGGAAACACCATATATTTT.

This clone was seen a single time. The V gene is TRBV10-3, the J gene TRBJ2-3; tentative D call: TRBD2 (6 bases). Germline lookup yields CDR1 ENHRY and CDR2 SYGVKD. V gave up 6 bases and J gave up 2 bases, with 9 bases separating them. The CDR3 is 13 residues long. CDR3: CAIRLANTDTQYF. The CDR3 DNA is TGTGCCATCAGGCTAGCGAACACAGATACGCAGTATTTT.

The chain carries TRBV7-3 and TRBJ2-7, with D perhaps matching TRBD2 (6 bases). There are 16 residues in the CDR3. V gave up 2 bases and J gave up 5 bases, with 19 bases separating them. Germline V gene sequence: CDR1 SGHTA, CDR2 FQGTGA. CDR3 DNA sequence: TGTGCCAGCAGCTTACGACCGGCGGGGTCTATGGACGAGCAGTACTTC. Protein: CASSLRPAGSMDEQYF.

The V gene is TRBV21-1, the J gene TRBJ2-2; no DNA check was done on the table's D call, TRBD2. TRBV21-1 is deemed a pseudogene. This CDR3 comprises 15 residues. The CDR3 spells CASSKMRGSTGELFF. The CDR3 region has the DNA TGTGCCAGCAGCAAAATGCGGGGGAGCACCGGGGAGCTGTTTTTT.

V is TRBV7-2 and J is TRBJ1-2; no clear D. This CDR3 comprises 15 residues. Per the germline V gene, CDR1 is SGHTA and CDR2 is FQGNSA. The V and J ends lost 7 bases and 0 bases respectively, with 15 bases between them. This CDR3 is CASTSDLTANYGYTF. Written as DNA, the CDR3 is TGTGCCAGCACTTCTGACTTGACGGCTAACTATGGCTACACCTTC.

Details on this clone: At one end, the junction sequence differs from germline, possibly due to a read error. V gene TRBV20-1 combines with J gene TRBJ1-2, with 7 positions matching TRBD1. Germline V lookup: CDR1 DFQATT, CDR2 SNEGSKA (reference sequence). The CDR3 consists of 11 residues. CDR3 loop: CSARDDREAAF. The CDR3, as DNA: TGCAGTGCTAGGGACGACAGGGAGGCCGCCTTC.

The chain uses TRBV5-4 and TRBJ2-1; 12 nucleotides match TRBD1. V was clipped by 4 bases and J by 9 bases; unmatched bases: 14. Germline V gene lookup returns CDR1 SGHNT and CDR2 YYREEE (reference sequence). The CDR3 extends over 17 amino acids. In DNA form, the CDR3 reads TGTGCCAGCAGCCCACCCGGTGGGACAGGGGGCTTTATTGAGCAGTTCTTC. This gives the protein CASSPPGGTGGFIEQFF. Looking up the rest from reference TRBV5-4 and TRBJ2-1 gives the full variable domain: ETGVTQSPTHLIKTRGQQVTLRCSSQSGHNTVSWYQQALGQGPQFIFQYYREEENGRGNFPPRFSGLQFPNYSSELNVNALELDDSALYLCASSPPGGTGGFIEQFFGPGTRLTVL.